This T cell receptor beta chain was captured by sequencing in a study of T cell responses to AZD1222 COVID-19 vaccine. Study-level points and caveats: The repertoires were collected only after the peak T cell response.

CDR1 and CDR2 from the germline V gene are MNHEY and SVGAGI. V lost 0 bases and J lost 5, with 16 bases in between. The CDR3 contains 16 residues. Note on this clone: Its specificity is unknown.

Assay: immunoSEQ multiplex PCR; the TCRdb copy retains only in-frame clones and omits some. The sample consists of over 130,000 clones, around nine tenths of them appearing once. This TCR was recovered from an adult in good health. The starting material was peripheral blood, obtained on day 0 of AZD1222 vaccination. V gene TRBV6-5 combines with J gene TRBJ1-1, with D uncertain. In DNA form, the CDR3 reads TGTGCCAGCAGTTACTCCCCTATGCGGGTGGGGACTGAAGCTTTCTTT. Translated, it gives CASSYSPMRVGTEAFF.